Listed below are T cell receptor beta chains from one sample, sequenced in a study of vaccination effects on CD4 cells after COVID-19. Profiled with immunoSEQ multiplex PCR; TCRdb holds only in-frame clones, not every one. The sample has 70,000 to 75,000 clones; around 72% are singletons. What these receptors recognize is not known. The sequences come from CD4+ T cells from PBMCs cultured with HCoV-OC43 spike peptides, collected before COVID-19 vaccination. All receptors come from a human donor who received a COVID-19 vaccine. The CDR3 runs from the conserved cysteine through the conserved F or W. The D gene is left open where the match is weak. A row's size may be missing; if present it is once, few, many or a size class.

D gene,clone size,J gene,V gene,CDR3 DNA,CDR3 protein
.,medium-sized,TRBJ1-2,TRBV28,TGTGCCAGCAGATCCCTTGGCCGGGACGGCAACTATGGCTACACCTTC,CASRSLGRDGNYGYTF
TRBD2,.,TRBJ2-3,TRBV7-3,TGTGCCAGCAGCCCGACTAGCGGGGCTACAGATACGCAGTATTTT,CASSPTSGATDTQYF
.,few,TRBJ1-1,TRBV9,TGTGCCAGCACCGACAGGTCGAACACTGAAGCTTTCTTT,CASTDRSNTEAFF
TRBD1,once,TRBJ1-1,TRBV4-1,TGCGCCAGCAGCCAAGATGGGACAGTCCGAAGCACTGAAGCTTTCTTT,CASSQDGTVRSTEAFF
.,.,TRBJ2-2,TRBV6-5,TGTGCCAGCAGTATCCGTGGGGCCGTCACCGGGGAGCTGTTTTTT,CASSIRGAVTGELFF
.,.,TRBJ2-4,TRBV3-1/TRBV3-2,TGTGCCAGCAGCCAACAGGGGTTAGCCAAAAACATTCAGTACTTC,CASSQQGLAKNIQYF
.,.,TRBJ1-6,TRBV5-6,TGTGCCAGCAGCCAATATAATTCACCCCTCCACTTT,CASSQYNSPLHF
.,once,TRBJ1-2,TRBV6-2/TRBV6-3,TGTGCCAGCAGTTACGGACAGCTTAACTATGGCTACACCTTC,CASSYGQLNYGYTF
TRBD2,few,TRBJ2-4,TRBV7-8,TGTGCCAGCAGCGAAAGGGGACTAGCGGGGGCCAAAAACATTCAGTACTTC,CASSERGLAGAKNIQYF
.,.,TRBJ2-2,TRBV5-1,TGCGCCAGCAGCCCATTAGGACAGAAGAACGCCGGGGAGCTGTTTTTT,CASSPLGQKNAGELFF
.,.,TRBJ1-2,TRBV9,TGTGCCAGCAGCGCAATCAGGGAAGATCCTATTCTGATACCTCTATGGAGCTACACCTTC,CASSAIREDPILIPLWSYTF
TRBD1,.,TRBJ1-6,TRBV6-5,TGTGCCAGCAGTTACTCCGACAGGGGGCGCAATTCACCCCTCCACTTT,CASSYSDRGRNSPLHF
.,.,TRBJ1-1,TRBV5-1,TGCGCCAGCAGACCTGGCCCCGGTGGGTCCTACACTGAAGCTTTCTTT,CASRPGPGGSYTEAFF
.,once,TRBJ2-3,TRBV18,TGTGCCAGCTCACCATCCGGGGCAGATACGCAGTATTTT,CASSPSGADTQYF
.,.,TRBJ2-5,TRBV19,TGTGCCAGTAGTATAGGGGACGGGGCCGGTAAAGAGACCCAGTACTTC,CASSIGDGAGKETQYF
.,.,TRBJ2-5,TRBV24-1,TGTGCCACCAGTGCTTCAGGGGCCGAGGAGACCCAGTACTTC,CATSASGAEETQYF
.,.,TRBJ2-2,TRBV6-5,TGTGCCAGCAGAGAGGTCCCCGGGGAGCTGTTTTTT,CASREVPGELFF
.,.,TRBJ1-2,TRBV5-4,TGTGCCAGCAGCTTGGTGGGGCGTCGATCTCAGGGCTACACCTTC,CASSLVGRRSQGYTF
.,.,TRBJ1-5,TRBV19,TGTGCCAGTAGTTTCCGAGCGGATAGCAATCAGCCCCAGCATTTT,CASSFRADSNQPQHF
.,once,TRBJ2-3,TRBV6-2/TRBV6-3,TGTGCCAGCAGTTACTGGCTATCCAGCACAGATACGCAGTATTTT,CASSYWLSSTDTQYF
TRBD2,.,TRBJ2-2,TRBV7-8,TGTGCCAGCAGCTTAACAGCGGGACGGGGGGGCAACACCGGGGAGCTGTTTTTT,CASSLTAGRGGNTGELFF
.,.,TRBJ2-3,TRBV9,TGTGCCAGCAGCGCACTAAGGGGCAGTGGAGATGGAGATACGCAGTATTTT,CASSALRGSGDGDTQYF
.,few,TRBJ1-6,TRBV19,TGTGCCAGTAGGAGGGACGGCGCACCCCTCCACTTT,CASRRDGAPLHF
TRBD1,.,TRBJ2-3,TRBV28,TGTGCCAGCAGAGGAGGACAGGGGGGGGGTACAGATACGCAGTATTTT,CASRGGQGGGTDTQYF
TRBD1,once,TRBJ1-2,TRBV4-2,TGTGCCAGCAGCCAAGAAACCCGACAGGGAGGCTATGGCTACACCTTC,CASSQETRQGGYGYTF
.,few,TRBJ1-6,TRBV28,TGTGCCAGCAGTTTCCCTTCCTTATTGGGACTGCTAAATTCACCCCTCCACTTT,CASSFPSLLGLLNSPLHF
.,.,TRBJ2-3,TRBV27,TGTGCCAGCAGTTTACGGACAGTCGTCACAGATACGCAGTATTTT,CASSLRTVVTDTQYF
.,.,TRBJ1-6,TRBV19,TGTGCCAGTAGTCAGGACGGACTAAGCTCCTATAATTCACCCCTCCACTTT,CASSQDGLSSYNSPLHF
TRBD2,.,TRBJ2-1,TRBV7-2,TGTGCCAGCAGCTTAGCGGGACTAGCGGGGGATGAGCAGTTCTTC,CASSLAGLAGDEQFF
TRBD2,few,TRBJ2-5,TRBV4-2,TGTGCCAGCAGCCAAACCGGGGACGGGGGGAGAGAGACCCAGTACTTC,CASSQTGDGGRETQYF
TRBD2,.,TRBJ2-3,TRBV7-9,TGTGCCAGCAGCAGACTAGCGGGGGCCCCGGATACGCAGTATTTT,CASSRLAGAPDTQYF
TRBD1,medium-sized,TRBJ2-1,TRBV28,TGTGCCAGCAGCCGTGCCGGGACAGGGGACAATGAGCAGTTCTTC,CASSRAGTGDNEQFF
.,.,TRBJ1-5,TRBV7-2,TGTGCCAGCAGCTTTGCAAGGGGCAATCAGCCCCAGCATTTT,CASSFARGNQPQHF
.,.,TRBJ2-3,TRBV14,TGTGCCAGCAGCCAAGATATAGGGATCCGAACACGTACGCAGTATTTT,CASSQDIGIRTRTQYF
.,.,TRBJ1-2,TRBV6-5,TGTGCCAGCAGTTACGATCCGGGACATGGCTACACCTTC,CASSYDPGHGYTF
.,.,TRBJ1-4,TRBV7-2,TGTGCCAGCAGCGCCGAGGGTATTGCCCTGGAAAAACTGTTTTTT,CASSAEGIALEKLFF